These 14 T cell receptor beta chains originate from one sample sequenced in a study of shared clonotypes between healthy human individuals. Repertoires were generated with immunoSEQ multiplex PCR, while TCRdb's copy carries only in-frame clones and drops some. This table has more than 500,000 clones, 90% to 97% appearing once. Sequencing was performed on naive CD4+ T cells sorted from blood. Subset reported: CD45RA+ positively selected. These receptors came from a woman in her thirties in good health.

This chain links TRBV7-9 with TRBJ2-3; D is possibly TRBD2 (6 bases). Trimming left V 0 bases short and J 2 bases short, with 9 bases between. The CDR3 sequence is 15 residues long. CDR1 and CDR2 (germline): SEHNR, FQNEAQ (reference sequence). The CDR3 sequence: CASSLAGRDTDTQYF. CDR3 bases: TGTGCCAGCAGCTTAGCCGGGCGGGACACAGATACGCAGTATTTT.

V and J are TRBV27 and TRBJ2-7; 12 nucleotides align to TRBD1. The CDR3 is 15 amino acids. V shed 2 bases and J 8 bases; nucleotides not matched to a gene: 7. Germline-derived CDR1 and CDR2 are MNHEY and SMNVEV (reference sequence). The CDR3 loop reads CASSLSGTGGGKQYF. For the CDR3, the DNA is TGTGCCAGCAGTTTAAGCGGGACAGGGGGCGGGAAGCAGTACTTC.

The rearrangement uses TRBV4-1 and TRBJ2-7, with TRBD1 matching 10 bases. CDR3 size: 18 residues. Germline V lookup: CDR1 MGHRA, CDR2 YSYEKL. Trimming took 0 bases from V and 1 from J; bases not matched to a gene: 9. The CDR3 sequence: CASSQDLRDRGASYEQYF. CDR3 DNA: TGCGCCAGCAGCCAAGATTTGCGGGACAGGGGTGCTTCCTACGAGCAGTACTTC.

The chain recombines TRBV5-1 with TRBJ2-1, with TRBD1 identical over 7 bases. CDR1 is SGHRS, CDR2 YFSETQ, per germline. The CDR3 contains 15 residues. V shed 0 bases and J 7 bases; nucleotides not matched to a gene: 7. The CDR3 sequence: CASSLGRQGLNEQFF. For the CDR3, the DNA is TGCGCCAGCAGCTTGGGCCGACAGGGTCTAAATGAGCAGTTCTTC.

The chain links TRBV5-1 to TRBJ2-7; D perhaps matches TRBD2 (5 bases). There are 12 residues in the CDR3. With 0 bases removed from V and 6 bases from J, the gap between germline ends came to 7 bases. The germline CDR1 and CDR2 sequences are SGHRS and YFSETQ. CDR3 bases: TGCGCCAGCAGCTTGGCCGGGATCGAGCAGTACTTC. This codes for CASSLAGIEQYF. The whole variable domain, remainder taken from reference TRBV5-1 and TRBJ2-7, is KAGVTQTPRYLIKTRGQQVTLSCSPISGHRSVSWYQQTPGQGLQFLFEYFSETQRNKGNFPGRFSGRQFSNSRSEMNVSTLELGDSALYLCASSLAGIEQYFGPGTRLTVT.

This sequence joins TRBV7-2 and TRBJ2-7; 10 nucleotides match TRBD2. This CDR3 spans 17 amino acids. Germline V gene lookup returns CDR1 SGHTA and CDR2 FQGNSA. Unmatched junction bases numbered 8, after V lost 3 bases and J lost 0 bases. CDR3 loop: CASSFGIAGGDSYEQYF. The CDR3 DNA reads TGTGCCAGCAGCTTCGGAATAGCGGGAGGCGACTCCTACGAGCAGTACTTC. The full variable domain, rest sourced from reference TRBV7-2 and TRBJ2-7, is GAGVSQSPSNKVTEKGKDVELRCDPISGHTALYWYRQSLGQGLEFLIYFQGNSAPDKSGLPSDRFSAERTGGSVSTLTIQRTQQEDSAVYLCASSFGIAGGDSYEQYFGPGTRLTVT.

This sequence joins TRBV5-1 and TRBJ2-3; 14 nucleotides line up with TRBD2. Germline V gives CDR1 SGHRS, CDR2 YFSETQ. The CDR3 has 17 amino acids. V shed 3 bases, J shed 6 bases, and the junction held 9 bases outside the gene matches. The CDR3 nucleotides read TGCGCCAGCAGCTACTCCGGGACTAGCGGGAGTATGGATACGCAGTATTTT. Amino acid sequence: CASSYSGTSGSMDTQYF. The full variable domain, completed using reference TRBV5-1 and TRBJ2-3, is KAGVTQTPRYLIKTRGQQVTLSCSPISGHRSVSWYQQTPGQGLQFLFEYFSETQRNKGNFPGRFSGRQFSNSRSEMNVSTLELGDSALYLCASSYSGTSGSMDTQYFGPGTRLTVL.

The V gene is TRBV5-1, the J gene TRBJ2-3; 11 bases are shared with TRBD2. V lost 1 base to trimming and J lost 3 bases; unmatched junction nucleotides: 4. CDR1 is SGHRS and CDR2 is YFSETQ in the germline V gene. The CDR3 contains 16 residues. This chain's CDR3 is CASSLITSGRTDTQYF. The DNA for the CDR3 is TGCGCCAGCAGCTTGATCACTAGCGGGAGAACAGATACGCAGTATTTT. Full variable domain (missing parts from reference TRBV5-1 and TRBJ2-3): KAGVTQTPRYLIKTRGQQVTLSCSPISGHRSVSWYQQTPGQGLQFLFEYFSETQRNKGNFPGRFSGRQFSNSRSEMNVSTLELGDSALYLCASSLITSGRTDTQYFGPGTRLTVL.

This clone was found once. The genes are TRBV2 and TRBJ2-3; 8 bases line up with TRBD1. The CDR3 length is 16 residues. The J segment lost 2 bases and the V segment lost 4 bases, leaving 8 bases of the junction unmatched. Germline V lookup: CDR1 SNHLY, CDR2 FYNNEI. CDR3 amino acids: CASSAHRGNPTDTQYF. The CDR3 DNA reads TGTGCCAGCAGTGCCCACAGGGGGAATCCCACAGATACGCAGTATTTT.

The CDR3 sequence: CATSRDGTSTYEQYF. CDR3 coding DNA: TGTGCCACCAGCAGAGATGGGACTAGCACCTACGAGCAGTACTTC. The genes are TRBV15 and TRBJ2-7; the match to TRBD2 covers 9 bases. Trimming took 0 bases from V and 2 from J; bases not matched to a gene: 2. Germline V gene lookup returns CDR1 LNHNV and CDR2 YYDKDF (reference sequence). This CDR3 is 15 amino acids long.

With respect to this clone: This same CDR3 is encoded by further DNA sequences in the sample. The chain is built from TRBV28 and TRBJ2-7; D is undetermined. In germline, CDR1 is MDHEN, CDR2 SYDVKM. CDR3 length: 14 residues. V was clipped by 3 bases and J by 2 bases, with 11 bases between them. The CDR3 coding sequence is TGTGCCAGCAGTTTGGGCGGTGGGGCCTACGAGCAGTACTTC. Translated: CASSLGGGAYEQYF.

The rearrangement joins TRBV27 to TRBJ1-1; D unresolved. Trimming stripped 6 bases from V and 4 bases from J, with 15 bases between. Germline CDR1 MNHEY, CDR2 SMNVEV (reference sequence). The CDR3 totals 14 residues. This CDR3 reads CASSLTAWGTEAFF. CDR3 sequence (DNA): TGTGCCAGCAGCCTGACCGCGTGGGGCACTGAAGCTTTCTTT.

This chain uses TRBV7-9 with TRBJ1-1; D gene uncertain. V shed 4 bases and J shed 3 bases, with 12 bases lying between them. Germline CDR1 and CDR2: SEHNR and FQNEAQ (reference sequence). The CDR3 contains 14 residues. In DNA form, the CDR3 reads TGTGCCAGCAGCTCCCCTCCTTTGGACACTGAAGCTTTCTTT. Its protein is CASSSPPLDTEAFF.

The chain combines TRBV18 with TRBJ2-5; D perhaps matches TRBD2 (5 bases). Germline CDR1 is KGHSH and CDR2 is LQKENI. Trimming stripped 3 bases from V and 5 bases from J, with 7 bases between. This CDR3 has 12 residues. The CDR3 region has the DNA TGTGCCAGCTCACCTGGGAGCGAGACCCAGTACTTC. This encodes CASSPGSETQYF.